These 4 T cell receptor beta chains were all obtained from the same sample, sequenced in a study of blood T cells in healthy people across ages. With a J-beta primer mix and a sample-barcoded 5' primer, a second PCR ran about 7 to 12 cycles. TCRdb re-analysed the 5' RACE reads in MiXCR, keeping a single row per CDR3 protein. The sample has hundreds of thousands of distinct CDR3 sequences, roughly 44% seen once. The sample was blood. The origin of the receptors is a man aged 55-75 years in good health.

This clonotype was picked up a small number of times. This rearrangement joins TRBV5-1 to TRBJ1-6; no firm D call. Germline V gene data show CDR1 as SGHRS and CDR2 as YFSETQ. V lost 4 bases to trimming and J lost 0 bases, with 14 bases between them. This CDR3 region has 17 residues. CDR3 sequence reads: CASSMGDISSYNSPLHF. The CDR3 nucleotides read TGCGCCAGCAGCATGGGTGACATCAGCTCCTATAATTCACCCCTCCACTTT.

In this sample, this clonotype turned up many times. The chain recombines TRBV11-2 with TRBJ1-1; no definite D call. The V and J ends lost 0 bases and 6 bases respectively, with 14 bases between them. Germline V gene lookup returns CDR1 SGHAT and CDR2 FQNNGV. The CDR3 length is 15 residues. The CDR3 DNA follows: TGTGCCAGCAGCTTAGATCAATTCCTTGGCGCTGAAGCTTTCTTT. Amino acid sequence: CASSLDQFLGAEAFF.

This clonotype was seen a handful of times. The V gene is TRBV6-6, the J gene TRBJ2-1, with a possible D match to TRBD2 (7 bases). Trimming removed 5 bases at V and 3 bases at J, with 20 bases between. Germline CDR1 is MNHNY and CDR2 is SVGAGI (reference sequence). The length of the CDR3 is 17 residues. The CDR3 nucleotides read TGTGCCAGCAGTAAGGAGCACAGGGAGGGTTTCTACAATGAGCAGTTCTTC. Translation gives CASSKEHREGFYNEQFF.

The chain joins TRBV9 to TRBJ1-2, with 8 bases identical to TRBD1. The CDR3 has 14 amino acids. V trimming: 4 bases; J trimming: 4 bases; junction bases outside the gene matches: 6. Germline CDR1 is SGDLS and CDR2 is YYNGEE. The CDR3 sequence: CASSSDRAGYGYTF. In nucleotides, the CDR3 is TGTGCCAGCAGCTCGGACAGGGCCGGCTATGGCTACACCTTC.